One sample yielded the 13 T cell receptor beta chains listed below, sequenced in a study of immune heterogeneity within non-small cell lung tumors (dated by TCRdb to the late 2010s). Genomic DNA extracted from bulk tumor tissue served as TCR template, with 600 ng gDNA amplified per sample. Multiple biopsies per primary tumor were taken during surgery, spaced as far apart as possible within the tumor mass. Patients in the study cohort, which was described as untreated, were newly diagnosed NSCLC cases going through curative surgery. Sequencing was performed on a HiSeq X Ten. The TCR beta CDR3 region was amplified with a multiplex PCR system, in which a first round of around 10 cycles was run using 32 V-gene forward and 13 J-gene reverse primers. TCRdb redid the processing of the public reads, applying fastp at Q25 and MiXCR, and retained in-frame beta chains. Entries are consolidated by CDR3 protein sequence, retaining the most common genes and DNA. For this sample the table gives 3,500 to 4,500 distinct CDR3 sequences, of which 27% were detected only once. Over 9.5% of the sample goes to the ten largest clones.

Input material: lung tumor tissue. These receptor sequences come from a man between 60 and 75 years old with non-small cell lung cancer.

This clonotype is termed medium-sized. This chain connects TRBV30 to TRBJ1-2; D might be TRBD1 (5 bases). This CDR3 is built from 13 residues. V lost 5 bases and J lost 4, with 14 bases in between. CDR1 GTSNPN and CDR2 SVGIG come from the germline V gene (reference sequence). The CDR3 sequence: CAWDSLDIYGYTF. The CDR3 DNA reads as TGTGCCTGGGACAGTCTTGATATCTATGGCTACACCTTC.

J is TRBJ2-3 and V is TRBV4-2; TRBD2 is a possible D gene (6 bases). This CDR3 comprises 16 residues. The V gene lost 1 base and the J gene lost 1 base, with 12 bases spanning the gap. Germline V gives CDR1 LGHNA, CDR2 YNFKEQ. The CDR3 DNA reads as TGTGCCAGCAGCCAAGCTATAGCGGAGGGCACAGATACGCAGTATTTT. Translated, it gives CASSQAIAEGTDTQYF.

J is TRBJ1-4 and V is TRBV5-1, with D possibly being TRBD1 (6 bases). The CDR3 runs 14 residues. Trimming left V 0 bases short and J 8 bases short, with 11 bases between. Germline values: CDR1 SGHRS, CDR2 YFSETQ. Written as DNA, the CDR3 is TGCGCCAGCAGCTTGGACAGGGAGCGGGAAAAACTGTTTTTT. It encodes CASSLDREREKLFF.

The DNA for the CDR3 is TGTGCCAGCAGAACAGGGGGGCGGGCAAACACTGAAGCTTTCTTT. Protein: CASRTGGRANTEAFF. The chain has TRBV6-1 and TRBJ1-1; 8 bases align to TRBD1. Looked up from germline, CDR1 is MNHNS and CDR2 is SASEGT. The CDR3 contains 15 residues. J gave up 2 bases and V 6 bases, and 8 bases lay outside the gene matches.

This clonotype has a handful of counts. A much more abundant neighbour one base away suggests this may be a read error. This chain joins TRBV15 and TRBJ1-5, with D unclear. The length of the CDR3 is 13 residues. The germline V gene has CDR1 LNHNV and CDR2 YYDKDF (reference sequence). CDR3 protein: CATSLGIGQPKHF. For the CDR3, the DNA is TGTGCCACCAGCCTAGGAATCGGTCAGCCCAAGCATTTT.

This clonotype was seen more than once but under ten times. The V gene is TRBV4-1, the J gene TRBJ2-6; 9 bases fit TRBD1. Trimming at V came to 3 bases and at J to 2 bases, leaving 11 bases not matched to a gene. This CDR3 region has 19 residues. CDR1 is MGHRA, CDR2 YSYEKL, per germline. CDR3 DNA: TGCGCCAGCAGCCATACCCTGGGGACAGGGCTGCCTGGGGCCAACGTCCTGACTTTC. Amino acid sequence: CASSHTLGTGLPGANVLTF.

Remarks on this clonotype: A much larger clone lies one base from this, so it may be a read error. V and J are TRBV2 and TRBJ2-7, with D perhaps TRBD2 (5 bases). The germline V gene has CDR1 SNHLY and CDR2 FYNNEI. The CDR3 has 14 residues. For the CDR3, the DNA is TGTGCCAGCAGTGTCCGGGGTTTCCCGTACGAGCAGAACTTC. It specifies CASSVRGFPYEQNF.

This clonotype turned up a few times. This sequence joins TRBV7-2 and TRBJ2-7; the match to TRBD2 covers 9 bases. The V gene's germline CDR1 is SGHTA and CDR2 FQGNSA. The CDR3 loop spans 15 amino acids. Trimming took 1 base from V and 2 from J; bases not matched to a gene: 3. CDR3 nucleotides: TGTGCCAGCAGCTTAGTAGCGGGAGCGGCCTACGAGCAGTACTTC. Encoded protein: CASSLVAGAAYEQYF.

This clonotype was found a few times. The chain couples TRBV20-1 to TRBJ2-5; D is possibly TRBD1 or TRBD2 (5 bases each). The CDR3 totals 13 residues. Trimming left V 6 bases short and J 5 bases short, with 16 bases between. Germline V gene data show CDR1 as DFQATT and CDR2 as SNEGSKA (reference sequence). The DNA of the CDR3 is TGCAGTGCGGACCGGGACCCTCGGGAGACCCAGTACTTC. It encodes CSADRDPRETQYF.

The rearrangement uses TRBV6-1 and TRBJ2-5; tentatively, D is TRBD1 (6 bases). Germline CDR1 is MNHNS and CDR2 is SASEGT. This CDR3 region has 12 residues. Between the trimmed V and J ends, which lost 5 bases and 5 bases, there was a span of 9 bases. The CDR3 DNA follows: TGTGCCAGCAGTTGGGGGCAGGAGACCCAGTACTTC. This codes for CASSWGQETQYF.

The chain employs TRBV6-2 or TRBV6-3 and TRBJ1-5; D unresolved. Between the trimmed V and J ends, which lost 0 bases and 4 bases, there was a span of 10 bases. The CDR3 length is 15 residues. Germline V CDR1 and CDR2: MNHEY, SVGEGT. The CDR3 region is CASSYSRHGNQPQHF. The CDR3 DNA reads as TGTGCCAGCAGTTACTCGCGGCACGGAAATCAGCCCCAGCATTTT.

This clonotype was found a few times. This chain joins TRBV9 and TRBJ2-5; TRBD2 agrees at 12 bases. CDR3 length: 15 residues. Germline lookup yields CDR1 SGDLS and CDR2 YYNGEE. The V and J ends lost 3 bases and 3 bases, in that order; junction bases with no gene match: 3. In DNA, the CDR3 is TGTGCCAGCAGCGACCGACTAGCGGGAGAAGAGACCCAGTACTTC. Its protein product is CASSDRLAGEETQYF.

This clonotype was detected only once. V usage is TRBV11-2 and J usage is TRBJ2-1; possible D gene TRBD2, 5 bases. From germline, CDR1 is SGHAT and CDR2 FQNNGV. This CDR3 contains 17 residues. The V end was cut by 5 bases, the J end by 3 bases, with 20 bases between. CDR3 loop: CASSPPGVEESYNEQFF. CDR3 nucleotide sequence: TGTGCCAGCAGCCCCCCCGGGGTAGAGGAAAGCTACAATGAGCAGTTCTTC.